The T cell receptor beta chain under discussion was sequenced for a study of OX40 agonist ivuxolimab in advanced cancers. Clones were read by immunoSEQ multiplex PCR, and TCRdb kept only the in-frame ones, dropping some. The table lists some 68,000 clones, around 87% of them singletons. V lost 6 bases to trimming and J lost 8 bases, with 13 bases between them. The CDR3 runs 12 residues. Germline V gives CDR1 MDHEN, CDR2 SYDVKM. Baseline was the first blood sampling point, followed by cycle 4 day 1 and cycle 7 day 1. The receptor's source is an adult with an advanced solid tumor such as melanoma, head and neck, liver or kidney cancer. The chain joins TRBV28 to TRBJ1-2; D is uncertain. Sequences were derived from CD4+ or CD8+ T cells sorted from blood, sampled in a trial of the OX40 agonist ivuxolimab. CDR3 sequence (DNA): TGTGCCAGCAGGGTATGGGAAGGGGGCTACACCTTC. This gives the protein CASRVWEGGYTF.